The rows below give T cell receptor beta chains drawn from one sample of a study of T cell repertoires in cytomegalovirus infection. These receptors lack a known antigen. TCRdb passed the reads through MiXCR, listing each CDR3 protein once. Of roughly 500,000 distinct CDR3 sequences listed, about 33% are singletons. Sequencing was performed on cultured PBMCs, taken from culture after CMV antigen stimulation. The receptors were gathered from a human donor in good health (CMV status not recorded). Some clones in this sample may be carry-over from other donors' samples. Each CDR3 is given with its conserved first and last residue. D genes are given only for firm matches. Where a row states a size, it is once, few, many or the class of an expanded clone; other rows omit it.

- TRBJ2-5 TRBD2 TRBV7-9 CASSPASGGPQETQYF TGTGCCAGCAGCCCGGCTAGCGGGGGTCCTCAAGAGACCCAGTACTTC
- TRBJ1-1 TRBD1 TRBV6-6 CASRKGANTEAFF TGTGCCAGCAGAAAGGGGGCGAACACTGAAGCTTTCTTT
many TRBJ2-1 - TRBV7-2 CASSPYTRTYNEQFF TGTGCCAGCAGCCCGTACACCCGAACCTACAATGAGCAGTTCTTC
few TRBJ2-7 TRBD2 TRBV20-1 CSARRTGLAGGEQYF TGCAGTGCCCGACGGACCGGCCTAGCGGGAGGGGAGCAGTACTTC
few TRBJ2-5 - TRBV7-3 CASSSSPGGRQETQYF TGTGCCAGCAGCTCCTCCCCCGGAGGGCGACAAGAGACCCAGTACTTC
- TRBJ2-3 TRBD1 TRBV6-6 CASSSTSTGADTQYF TGTGCCAGCAGCTCCACCTCCACAGGGGCAGATACGCAGTATTTT
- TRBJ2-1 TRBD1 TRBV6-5 CASSYHTIRGNEQFF TGTGCCAGCAGTTACCATACTATCAGGGGGAATGAGCAGTTCTTC
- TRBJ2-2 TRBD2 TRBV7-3 CASSHPGLAGDSGELFF TGTGCCAGCAGCCACCCGGGACTAGCGGGAGATTCCGGGGAGCTGTTTTTT
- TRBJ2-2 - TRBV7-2 CASSLVFRAGELFF TGTGCCAGCAGCTTGGTGTTCCGGGCCGGGGAGCTGTTTTTT
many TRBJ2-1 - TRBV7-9 CASSLGQTEQFF TGTGCCAGCAGCTTGGGCCAGACTGAGCAGTTCTTC
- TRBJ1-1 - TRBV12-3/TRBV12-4 CASSAQDTEAFF TGTGCCAGCAGTGCCCAAGACACTGAAGCTTTCTTT
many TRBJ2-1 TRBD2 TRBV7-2 CASSLTSGRWGNEQFF TGTGCCAGCAGCCTGACTAGCGGGAGGTGGGGCAATGAGCAGTTCTTC
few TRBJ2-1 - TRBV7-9 CASRGAGQPPDLFF TGTGCCAGCAGGGGGGCCGGACAACCACCGGATCTGTTCTTC
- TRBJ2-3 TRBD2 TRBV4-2 CASSQELAGRNTQYF TGTGCCAGCAGCCAAGAGCTAGCGGGACGAAATACGCAGTATTTT
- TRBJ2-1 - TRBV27 CASSFGAIPNEQFF TGTGCCAGCAGCTTCGGGGCTATCCCCAATGAGCAGTTCTTC
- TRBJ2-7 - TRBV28 CASTAEGLSYEQYF TGTGCCAGCACGGCTGAGGGCCTCTCCTACGAGCAGTACTTC
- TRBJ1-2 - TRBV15 CATSFGQSFGYTF TGTGCCACCAGCTTCGGACAAAGTTTTGGCTACACCTTC
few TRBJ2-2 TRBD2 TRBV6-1 CASSDLLAGTGELFF TGTGCCAGCAGTGATTTGCTAGCGGGTACCGGGGAGCTGTTTTTT
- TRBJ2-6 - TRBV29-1 CSVSSSGANVLTF TGCAGCGTCAGTAGCTCTGGGGCCAACGTCCTGACTTTC
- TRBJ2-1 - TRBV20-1 CSVSQGNEQFF TGCAGTGTCTCTCAGGGAAATGAGCAGTTCTTC
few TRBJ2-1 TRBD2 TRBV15 CATSRSPLAGNDEQFF TGTGCCACCAGCAGATCACCTCTAGCGGGAAACGATGAGCAGTTCTTC
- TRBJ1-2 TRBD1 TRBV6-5 CASSYSGQGLGYTF TGTGCCAGCAGTTACTCGGGACAGGGGTTAGGCTACACCTTC
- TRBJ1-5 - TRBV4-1 CASSLGTFNQPQHF TGCGCCAGCAGCCTGGGGACCTTCAATCAGCCCCAGCATTTT
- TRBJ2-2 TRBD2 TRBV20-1 CSARPGGGGPSGELFF TGCAGTGCTAGACCGGGAGGGGGAGGGCCTTCCGGGGAGCTGTTTTTT
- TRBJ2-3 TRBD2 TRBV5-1 CASSLGRLAGSTDTQYF TGCGCCAGCAGCTTGGGGAGACTAGCGGGAAGCACAGATACGCAGTATTTT
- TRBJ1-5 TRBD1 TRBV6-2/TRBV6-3 CASSRGQGGNQPQHF TGTGCCAGCAGCCGTGGACAGGGCGGCAATCAGCCCCAGCATTTT
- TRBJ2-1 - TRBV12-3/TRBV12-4 CASSFRVNEQFF TGTGCCAGCAGTTTCCGTGTAAATGAGCAGTTCTTC
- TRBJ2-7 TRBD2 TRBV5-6 CASSSSSGSSWEQYF TGTGCCAGCAGCTCCTCTAGCGGGAGTTCTTGGGAGCAGTACTTC
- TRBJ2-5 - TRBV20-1 CSASRTIGETQYF TGCAGTGCTTCCCGGACGATCGGAGAGACCCAGTACTTC
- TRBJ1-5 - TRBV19 CASSTIGWVNQPQHF TGTGCCAGTAGTACCATCGGATGGGTTAACCAGCCCCAGCATTTT
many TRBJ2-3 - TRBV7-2 CASSLADSTDTQYF TGTGCCAGCAGCTTAGCGGACTCGACAGATACGCAGTATTTT
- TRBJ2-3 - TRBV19 CASSPQGEGNTQYF TGTGCCAGTAGTCCCCAGGGAGAGGGAAATACGCAGTATTTT
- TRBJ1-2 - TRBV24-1 CATRPTGRNYGYTF TGTGCCACCAGACCAACAGGGAGAAACTATGGCTACACCTTC
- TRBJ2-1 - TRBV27 CASSGPGPYNEQFF TGTGCCAGCAGCGGGCCGGGACCATACAATGAGCAGTTCTTC
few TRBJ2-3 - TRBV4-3 CASSSRIGTFSTDTQYF TGCGCCAGCAGTTCAAGAATAGGCACTTTTAGCACAGATACGCAGTATTTT
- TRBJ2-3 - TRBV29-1 CSVEMKGTDTQYF TGCAGCGTTGAAATGAAAGGGACAGATACGCAGTATTTT
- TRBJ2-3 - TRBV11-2 CASSSPRDTSSTDTQYF TGTGCCAGCAGCTCCCCTCGGGACACCTCTAGCACAGATACGCAGTATTTT
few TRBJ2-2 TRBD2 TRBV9 CASSVEGTKTGELFF TGTGCCAGCAGCGTAGAGGGGACTAAAACCGGGGAGCTGTTTTTT
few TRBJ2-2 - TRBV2 CASNSQPTGELFF TGTGCCAGCAATTCCCAGCCCACCGGGGAGCTGTTTTTT
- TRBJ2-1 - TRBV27 CASRPTPHLNEQFF TGTGCCAGCAGACCCACTCCGCATTTGAATGAGCAGTTCTTC
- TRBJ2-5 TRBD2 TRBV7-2 CASSYRGSRETQYF TGTGCCAGCAGCTACCGCGGGAGCAGGGAGACCCAGTACTTC
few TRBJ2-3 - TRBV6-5 CASSYSRGRGDTQYF TGTGCCAGCAGTTACTCGCGAGGGCGTGGGGATACGCAGTATTTT
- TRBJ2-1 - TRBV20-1 CSAKEVFQYNEQFF TGCAGTGCTAAAGAGGTCTTCCAATACAATGAGCAGTTCTTC